This TCR beta chain stems from a study of OX40 agonist ivuxolimab in advanced cancers. Study as a whole: Previous treatment with anti-PD-1, anti-PD-L1 or anti-CTLA-4 therapy was allowed; about 44% had received some. General study points: It was also the case that some nonresponders had low normalized T-cell clonal expansion. In the 0.1-3.0 mg/kg groups, partial responders showed among the lowest expansion.

The CDR3 is 16 amino acids. Per germline, CDR1 SGHDN and CDR2 FVKESK. V was clipped by 3 bases and J by 1 base, with 12 bases between them. The repertoire was sequenced with immunoSEQ multiplex PCR; TCRdb's copy has only in-frame clones and lacks some. The table has tens of thousands of clones, about 80% seen once; the top ten hold 2% to 2.5%. Regarding this clone: Antigen specificity is unknown.

Material: CD4+ or CD8+ T cells sorted from blood, obtained in a trial of the OX40 agonist ivuxolimab. This receptor was identified in an adult with an advanced solid tumor such as melanoma, head and neck, liver or kidney cancer. The chain has TRBV14 and TRBJ1-4; D not resolved. The CDR3 nucleotides are TGTGCCAGCAGCCACCTAAACCAGCAAACTAATGAAAAACTGTTTTTT. This codes for CASSHLNQQTNEKLFF.